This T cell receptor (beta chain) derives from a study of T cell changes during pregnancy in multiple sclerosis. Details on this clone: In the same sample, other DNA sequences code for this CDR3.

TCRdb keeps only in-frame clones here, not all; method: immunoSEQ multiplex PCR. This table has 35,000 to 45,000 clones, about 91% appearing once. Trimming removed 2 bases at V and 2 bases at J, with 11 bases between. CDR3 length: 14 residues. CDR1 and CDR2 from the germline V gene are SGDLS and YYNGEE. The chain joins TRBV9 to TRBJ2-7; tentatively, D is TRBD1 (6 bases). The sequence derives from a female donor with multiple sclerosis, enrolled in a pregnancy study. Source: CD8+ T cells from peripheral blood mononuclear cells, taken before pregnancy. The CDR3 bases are TGTGCCAGCAGCGTGGGAGCAGGGGCCTACGAGCAGTACTTC. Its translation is CASSVGAGAYEQYF.